The 7 T cell receptor beta chains reported below all come from one sample, sequenced in a study of T cells in Graves' hyperthyroidism and ophthalmopathy. Amplification targeted TCR beta CDR3 regions from RNA transcripts. Using the HTBI primer set, a first-round RT-PCR was run on the TCR CDR3. In TCRdb, the multiplex PCR reads were re-called with MiXCR into one record per CDR3 protein. This sample yields fewer than 750,000 distinct CDR3 sequences, of which roughly 14% are seen a single time; around an eighth belongs to the top ten. Sequencing was carried out using blood. The source of these receptors is a woman aged 50 to 60 with Graves' ophthalmopathy.

CDR3 region: CASSQVIGWATEAFF. The CDR3 region has the DNA TGTGCCAGCAGCCAAGTGATAGGGTGGGCCACTGAAGCTTTCTTT. The chain recombines TRBV4-2 with TRBJ1-1; D ambiguous. This CDR3 spans 15 amino acids. Germline V gene data show CDR1 as LGHNA and CDR2 as YNFKEQ. V lost 1 base to trimming and J lost 4 bases, with 13 bases between them.

This clonotype has just a few counts. This chain joins TRBV7-9 and TRBJ1-6; 9 bases are a match to TRBD1. Germline V CDR1 and CDR2: SEHNR, FQNEAQ (reference sequence). CDR3 length: 15 residues. The V segment lost 5 bases and the J segment 9 bases; nucleotides outside the gene matches: 8. The CDR3 region has the DNA TGTGCCAGCAGCAAACTGGGACAGGGTTTTTCACCCCTCCACTTT. It codes for CASSKLGQGFSPLHF.

The V call is TRBV30, the J call TRBJ2-3, with TRBD2 matching 8 bases. CDR3 size: 16 residues. Looked up from germline, CDR1 is GTSNPN and CDR2 is SVGIG (reference sequence). With V trimmed by 3 bases and J by 6 bases, 14 bases remained unmatched. The CDR3 protein is CAWSPGTRSFGDTQYF. CDR3 DNA sequence: TGTGCCTGGAGCCCCGGGACTAGAAGTTTCGGGGATACGCAGTATTTT.

This chain connects TRBV6-2 or TRBV6-3 to TRBJ1-5, with D hard to call. The CDR3 is 15 residues long. Germline V gene data show CDR1 as MNHEY and CDR2 as SVGEGT. The V gene lost 6 bases and the J gene lost 3 bases, with 15 bases spanning the gap. The CDR3 is CASRGLRGFNQPQHF. Here the CDR3 DNA reads TGTGCCAGCAGAGGATTAAGAGGTTTCAATCAGCCCCAGCATTTT.

The rearrangement links TRBV7-3 to TRBJ2-2; TRBD1 agrees at 7 bases. The CDR3 spans 17 residues. Germline lookup yields CDR1 SGHTA and CDR2 FQGTGA. V shed 4 bases and J 3 bases; nucleotides not matched to a gene: 11. The CDR3 is CASSSHSTGIHTGELFF. DNA of the CDR3: TGTGCCAGCAGCTCCCACTCGACAGGGATCCACACCGGGGAGCTGTTTTTT.

This clonotype was seen ten or more times. The chain has TRBV3-1 and TRBJ2-3; 15 bases match TRBD2. Germline assignment: CDR1 LGHDT and CDR2 YNNKEL (reference sequence). After removal of 4 bases from V and 3 bases from J, the junction contained 8 bases not matched to a gene. This CDR3 contains 18 residues. The CDR3 coding sequence is TGTGCCAGCAGCCCAGGACTAGCGGGAGGGCCGAGAACAGATACGCAGTATTTT. This gives the protein CASSPGLAGGPRTDTQYF.

This chain uses TRBV15 with TRBJ2-2; D is uncertain. Germline V gene lookup returns CDR1 LNHNV and CDR2 YYDKDF (reference sequence). Trimming left V 0 bases short and J 4 bases short, with 3 bases between. The CDR3 loop spans 13 amino acids. CDR3 DNA: TGTGCCACCAGCAGAGATCTCACCGGGGAGCTGTTTTTT. Protein: CATSRDLTGELFF. Together with reference TRBV15 and TRBJ2-2, the CDR3 gives the full variable domain: DAMVIQNPRYQVTQFGKPVTLSCSQTLNHNVMYWYQQKSSQAPKLLFHYYDKDFNNEADTPDNFQSRRPNTSFCFLDIRSPGLGDTAMYLCATSRDLTGELFFGEGSRLTVL.